This T cell receptor (beta chain) originates from a study of beta chain features in type 1 diabetes (dated by TCRdb to 2017 to 2018). For the study in its entirety: Mean age, gender distribution, total cell number and subset yield did not differ between patients and healthy donors. Naive and central memory subsets were obtained from all 30 or so donors, but regulatory and stem cell-like memory subsets were isolated from only 8 patients and roughly eight healthy donors. The study compared TCRB repertoires of sorted circulating CD4+ T cell subsets between recently diagnosed type 1 diabetes patients and matched healthy donors. Across all samples, about 110 million sorted cells were examined, and cell number per subset correlated strongly with RNA yield.

On the study overall, not on this receptor specifically: A moderate but significant shortening of TCRB CDR3 length was observed in type 1 diabetes patients in all four CD4+ subsets. PCR might favor shorter templates, but patient and control samples were amplified and corrected together, so any skew would affect both groups equally. Fewer insertions and more nucleotide deletions at VDJ recombination sites were observed in patients with type 1 diabetes, implying thymic rearrangement abnormalities. Sequencing cDNA rather than genomic DNA could over-represent highly expressing activated cells, although activation and CD3 levels did not differ between groups. Naive, central memory and regulatory TCRB repertoires appeared to be more similar among patients than among healthy donors. HLA sub-analyses involved small numbers of individuals, so any influence of HLA type on TCRB rearrangement remained unresolved.

The High Capacity cDNA Reverse Transcription Kit was used to reverse transcribe all of the isolated RNA, meaning that expressed TCRB transcripts were what got sequenced. Naive, central memory and regulatory T cell samples underwent deep immunoSEQ sequencing, averaging about 3.3 million total reads per sample. After sorted cells were lysed in RLT buffer, RNA was extracted with DNase-treated RNeasy Micro or Mini kits, with the choice depending on cell number. Each cell subset was processed separately to prevent cross-contamination, with patient and healthy donor samples processed together. Using the immunoSEQ multiplex PCR, TCRB sequences were amplified from cDNA into 87-bp fragments spanning the CDR3 region. Sequencing of the amplicons was done on the Illumina HiSeq platform. Regarding the original processing steps: PCR bias was computationally corrected using synthetic template baselines, reads within Hamming distance 2 were collapsed, and singletons that could not be merged were discarded. Reads were aligned to IMGT to assign V, D and J genes, CDR3 length, and insertions or deletions at six rearrangement sites. Within each subset, clonotype counts were normalized to sorted cell number, and only after that were true diversity and Gini coefficients computed with the tcR R package. The overlap coefficient, calculated on TCRB nucleotide sequences, was used to measure repertoire sharing. Out-of-frame TCRB sequences from naive cells were analyzed to stand in for the pre-selection repertoire. TCRdb retrieved this table from immuneACCESS and kept in-frame rearrangements only. Not all clones are present; in checked studies, unresolved V genes account for under half, and no reason is known for the remainder. V, J and clone size derive from that table, while D and trimming were established from the DNA sequence. The sample table holds roughly 400,000 clones, of which about 14% were seen once. The ten top clones hold around 0.039% of the sample.

This clone was observed a handful of times. Its antigen is currently not known. Base-call qualities are not available, and no considerably larger clone is one nucleotide away. Trimming removed 4 bases from V and 4 bases from J; the gene matches leave 5 bases unexplained. CDR1 SQVTM and CDR2 ANQGSEA are derived from the germline V gene. The CDR3 numbers 13 residues from cysteine through phenylalanine. Only the CDR3 DNA stays, 39 bases, in frame from base 1. Each donor gave one peripheral blood draw, averaging roughly 120 mL, which was collected into heparinised tubes. A BD FACSAria II was used to sort naive, central memory, regulatory and stem cell-like memory CD4+ T cells with a panel that included CD45RO, CCR7, CD25, CD127, CD95 and CD27. Every sorted population had a purity above 95%. Right away, PBMCs were isolated by Lymphoprep density gradient centrifugation and were stained directly, with no culture step. So that batch effects would be minimized, each experiment stained and sorted samples in pairs, pairing one healthy donor with one patient.

Source material: naive CD4+ T cells from blood. The sample's cell subset or site, from its label and the paper: true naive CD4+ T cells. The TCR comes from a man aged 25-45 years in good health. The chain uses TRBV29-1 and TRBJ2-5; TRBD2 agrees with 8 junctional bases. Here the CDR3 is given as CSVGPGGGETQYF. The bases read TGCAGCGTTGGCCCCGGGGGGGGAGAGACCCAGTACTTC.